A single sample gave rise to the 2 T cell receptor beta chains below, sequenced in a study of blood T cell repertoires in COVID-19. Repertoires were generated with immunoSEQ multiplex PCR, while TCRdb's copy carries only in-frame clones and drops some. In the table there are roughly 75,000 clones, approximately 87% of which are singletons. The sample consisted of peripheral blood. All receptors come from an elderly man in a cohort sampled during active COVID-19.

This chain links TRBV5-4 with TRBJ1-1; 9 nucleotides match TRBD1. CDR1 SGHNT and CDR2 YYREEE come from the germline V gene (reference sequence). Germline trimming cut 3 bases from V and 3 bases from J; bases unmatched to any gene: 18. This CDR3 contains 19 residues. CDR3 region: CASSSGWRTGVIRDTEAFF. The CDR3 bases are TGTGCCAGCAGCTCCGGGTGGCGGACAGGGGTTATACGGGACACTGAAGCTTTCTTT.

The chain uses TRBV3-1 (or the pseudogene TRBV3-2) and TRBJ2-3; 7 bases map to TRBD2. In germline, CDR1 is LGHDT, CDR2 YNNKEL (reference sequence). V was clipped by 5 bases and J by 5 bases; unmatched bases: 7. CDR3 length: 14 amino acids. The CDR3 DNA reads TGTGCCAGCAGCTCCCGGGAGGCGCTAGATACGCAGTATTTT. Amino acid sequence: CASSSREALDTQYF.